These T cell receptor beta chains were read from a single sample in a study of blood T cells in healthy people across ages. A single record per CDR3 protein comes from TCRdb applying MiXCR to the 5' RACE reads. In the table there are nearly 800,000 distinct CDR3 sequences, approximately 53% of which are singletons. Sequencing was done on a sample of blood. Receptor source: a man in his forties in good health. Both conserved end residues are part of each CDR3. The D gene is left open where the match is weak. Not all rows give a size; the values are once, few, many and, for expanded clones, a class.

>TRBJ2-3|TRBV5-6|NA|few
TGTGCCAGCAGCCTTTACCAGACACGAAGGACAGATACGCAGTATTTT
CASSLYQTRRTDTQYF
>TRBJ2-5|TRBV20-1|NA|few
TGCAGTGCTAGTCGGGGCAGCCAAGAGACCCAGTACTTC
CSASRGSQETQYF
>TRBJ2-3|TRBV7-2|NA|NA
TGTGCCGGCAGCCCCGGAGGAGGGTACACAGATACGCAGTATTTT
CAGSPGGGYTDTQYF
>TRBJ2-5|TRBV20-1|NA|few
TGCAGTGCTAGAGATGACCGGCAGCTCGTCCTCGTAGAGACCCAGTACTTC
CSARDDRQLVLVETQYF
>TRBJ2-3|TRBV20-1|TRBD2|NA
TGCAGTGCTAGTAGTGCTAGCGGGGGGGTTCATACGCAGTATTTT
CSASSASGGVHTQYF
>TRBJ1-2|TRBV20-1|NA|once
TGCAGTGCTATGGGACGGGCCCGGCAGAGCGGCTACACCTTC
CSAMGRARQSGYTF
>TRBJ1-5|TRBV7-2|NA|NA
TGTGCCAGCAGCTTTATACACGAGCAGCCCCAGCATTTT
CASSFIHEQPQHF
>TRBJ1-4|TRBV27|NA|NA
TGTGCCAGCAGTTCGAGTTTCTCGTATGAAAAACTGTTTTTT
CASSSSFSYEKLFF
>TRBJ2-1|TRBV7-9|TRBD2|NA
TGTGCCAGCAGCTTTCAGGGAGGGCACAATGAGCAGTTCTTC
CASSFQGGHNEQFF
>TRBJ1-2|TRBV2|NA|NA
TGTGCCAGCAGTGACACAAGGGTCGGACAGAGCTCTAACTATGGCTACACCTTC
CASSDTRVGQSSNYGYTF
>TRBJ1-1|TRBV7-9|NA|NA
TGTGCCAGCAGCCCTACCGGGTTGGGGAACACTGAAGCTTTCTTT
CASSPTGLGNTEAFF
>TRBJ1-5|TRBV9|NA|few
TGTGCCAGCAGCCGCGCTAACAATCAGCCCCAGCATTTT
CASSRANNQPQHF
>TRBJ2-3|TRBV7-2|NA|NA
TGTGCCAGCAGCTCAGCCGGATACCTCACAGATACGCAGTATTTT
CASSSAGYLTDTQYF
>TRBJ2-1|TRBV10-3|NA|few
TGTGCCATCAGTGCCGCCGGTGCCAGTGAGCAGTTCTTC
CAISAAGASEQFF
>TRBJ2-7|TRBV20-1|NA|few
TGCAGTGCTAGAGGGGGGGGCGAGGACTACGAGCAGTACTTC
CSARGGGEDYEQYF
>TRBJ2-3|TRBV5-1|NA|many
TGCGCCAGCAGAGAAGGTGGCAGTACCTTCACAGATACGCAGTATTTT
CASREGGSTFTDTQYF
>TRBJ1-2|TRBV20-1|NA|NA
TGCAGTGCTAGAGCAGGAATTCCTAACTATGGCTACACCTTC
CSARAGIPNYGYTF
>TRBJ1-2|TRBV4-2|NA|NA
TGTGCCAGCAGCCGTGGGACCCCCTCGGATGGCTACACCTTC
CASSRGTPSDGYTF
>TRBJ2-4|TRBV11-1|NA|few
TGTGCCAGCAGCTTAGAGGGAACTACAAACATTCAGTACTTC
CASSLEGTTNIQYF
>TRBJ1-2|TRBV7-2|NA|few
TGTGCCAGCAGCCCATGGACGGTGGGTGCCTACACCTTC
CASSPWTVGAYTF
>TRBJ2-2|TRBV7-9|TRBD1|NA
TGTGCCAGCAGCTTAGTGTCCCAGGGGGCGAACACCGGGGAGCTGTTTTTT
CASSLVSQGANTGELFF
>TRBJ2-5|TRBV27|NA|NA
TGTGCCAGCAGTGTGGACTTCCGCGAGGAGACCCAGTACTTC
CASSVDFREETQYF
>TRBJ2-3|TRBV28|NA|NA
TGTGCCAGCAGTCCCGCCAGGGGTTTGACAGATACGCAGTATTTT
CASSPARGLTDTQYF
>TRBJ2-7|TRBV25-1|NA|few
TGTGCCAGCAGTGAACTCACCGACAGCTACGAGCAGTACTTC
CASSELTDSYEQYF
>TRBJ2-1|TRBV5-1|TRBD1|NA
TGCGCCAGCAGTTCGGGACAGGGCCCCAACAATGAGCAGTTCTTC
CASSSGQGPNNEQFF
>TRBJ1-4|TRBV7-9|NA|NA
TGTGCCAGCAGCTTAGATGCAGGGAGTAATGAAAAACTGTTTTTT
CASSLDAGSNEKLFF
>TRBJ1-5|TRBV7-9|NA|NA
TGTGCCAGCAGCGTCAATACGGGAGCCCAGCATTTT
CASSVNTGAQHF
>TRBJ2-3|TRBV24-1|TRBD2|NA
TGTGCCACCAGTGATCGACTAGCGAGTAGCACAGATACGCAGTATTTT
CATSDRLASSTDTQYF
>TRBJ2-7|TRBV29-1|NA|NA
TGCAGCGTTGAAAGGGTCGGCGTGGGGGAGCCCGAGCAGTACTTC
CSVERVGVGEPEQYF
>TRBJ2-3|TRBV6-5|TRBD2|NA
TGTGCCAGCAGCCGGCAAACTAGCGTAGCAGATACGCAGTATTTT
CASSRQTSVADTQYF
>TRBJ2-1|TRBV25-1|NA|NA
TGTGCCAGCAGCACTATAAGCGTGAGCTCCCATCCCTACAATGAGCAGTTCTTC
CASSTISVSSHPYNEQFF
>TRBJ2-5|TRBV15|NA|NA
TGTGCCACCAGCAGCGGGGGAGGGACCCAGTACTTC
CATSSGGGTQYF
>TRBJ2-3|TRBV5-1|TRBD1|NA
TGCGCCAGCAGCCTCCGGGACAGCCTCACAGATACGCAGTATTTT
CASSLRDSLTDTQYF
>TRBJ2-3|TRBV29-1|NA|few
TGCAGCGTGACCTTCACAGATACGCAGTATTTT
CSVTFTDTQYF
>TRBJ2-7|TRBV12-3/TRBV12-4|NA|NA
TGTGCCAGCAGCCCAGTAGCGCGAAGCTCCTACGAGCAGTACTTC
CASSPVARSSYEQYF
>TRBJ2-1|TRBV11-2|NA|NA
TGTGCCAGCAGCGCCCAATACAATGAGCAGTTCTTC
CASSAQYNEQFF
>TRBJ2-2|TRBV11-2|NA|NA
TGTGCCAGCAGCTTAATCCGCGGCGGTTCCACCGGGGAGCTGTTTTTT
CASSLIRGGSTGELFF
>TRBJ2-7|TRBV20-1|TRBD1|few
TGCAGTGCACACCGACAGGGTCTCTACGAGCAGTACTTC
CSAHRQGLYEQYF
>TRBJ2-5|TRBV7-2|TRBD2|NA
TGTGCCAGCAGCGAAACTAGCGGGGGACTAGAGACCCAGTACTTC
CASSETSGGLETQYF
>TRBJ2-7|TRBV7-9|TRBD1|NA
TGTGCCAGCAGCTTAGGGGCAGGGGGCAACGAGCAGTACTTC
CASSLGAGGNEQYF
>TRBJ2-5|TRBV7-2|TRBD2|many
TGTGCCAGCAGCACCCGGACTAGCGGGGTACTCTGGGGAGAGACCCAGTACTTC
CASSTRTSGVLWGETQYF
>TRBJ2-7|TRBV6-6|TRBD1|NA
TGTGCCAGCAGTTTTACAGGGGTCGAGCAGTACTTC
CASSFTGVEQYF
>TRBJ2-5|TRBV7-3|TRBD1|NA
TGTGCCAGCAGCTTAAACCCCGGGACAGGGGGCGCGGAGACCCAGTACTTC
CASSLNPGTGGAETQYF
>TRBJ2-5|TRBV27|TRBD2|once
TGTGCCAGCAGTTTATTAGCGGGGGTTGGGCAAGAGACCCAGTACTTC
CASSLLAGVGQETQYF
>TRBJ2-3|TRBV5-1|TRBD2|NA
TGCGCCAGCAGCTTGGAACCGGGGGGGACATCAGTTACGCAGTATTTT
CASSLEPGGTSVTQYF
>TRBJ2-1|TRBV7-9|TRBD2|few
TGTGCCACTAAACTAGCGGGGGGAGGCTCCTACAATGAGCAGTTCTTC
CATKLAGGGSYNEQFF
>TRBJ2-2|TRBV6-1|NA|NA
TGTGCCAGCAGAAGACGTAGTGTATCCGGATTACCTCACCTCACCGGGGAGCTGTTTTTT
CASRRRSVSGLPHLTGELFF